This entry describes one TCR beta chain. Donors had nominal health at sampling but likely had unrecorded immune exposures. The data were obtained in a study of cytomegalovirus exposure and HLA in healthy donors. PCR involved 60 Vbeta and 13 Jbeta primers. The method was immunoSEQ multiplex PCR; TCRdb's version includes in-frame clones alone and lacks a portion of them. The sample carries around 150,000 clones, 65% to 80% recorded once. The source is a woman in her 40s in good health and CMV-seropositive. The sample comprised PBMCs.

The CDR3 spells CASSQGLAGGPYEQYF. CDR3 in DNA: TGCGCCAGCAGCCAGGGACTAGCGGGAGGGCCATACGAGCAGTACTTC. The chain joins TRBV4-3 to TRBJ2-7, with TRBD2 identical over 16 bases. Germline CDR1 reads LGHNA; CDR2 reads YSLEER. The CDR3 loop spans 16 amino acids. V gave up 3 bases and J gave up 4 bases; unmatched junction bases: 3.